These T cell receptor beta chains were read from a single sample in a study of shared T cell receptors in the human thymus. Profiled with immunoSEQ multiplex PCR; TCRdb holds only in-frame clones, not every one. The table includes under 850,000 clones, around nine tenths detected once. These sequences were also reported in another study, on human thymus T cells.

The sample consisted of thymocytes. The receptors derive from a boy in the first two years of life with a congenital heart defect. The CDR3 runs from the conserved cysteine through the conserved F or W. D genes are given only for firm matches. Some rows mark clone size as missing; the rest say once, few, many or name a class of expanded clone.

j_call clone_size v_call d_call cdr3_nt cdr3_aa
TRBJ2-1 once TRBV20-1 . TGCAGTGCAACAGGGGGGGAGGAGCAGTTCTTC CSATGGEEQFF
TRBJ2-2 . TRBV13 TRBD1 TGTGCCAGCAGTCATCCGGGACAGGTCCGCACCGGGGAGCTGTTTTTT CASSHPGQVRTGELFF
TRBJ2-7 few TRBV27 TRBD2 TGTGCCAGCAGTTTGACTAGCGGGAGGTTACCCTACGAGCAGTACTTC CASSLTSGRLPYEQYF
TRBJ1-2 . TRBV25-1 . TGTGCCAGCAGTGAGGACCCCATAGGTTCGGGGACTAACTATGGCTACACCTTC CASSEDPIGSGTNYGYTF
TRBJ1-2 . TRBV20-1 . TGCAGTGGTCATGGCAACACCTTC CSGHGNTF
TRBJ2-7 . TRBV4-1 TRBD2 TGCGCCAGCAGCCAAAATAGGACTAGCGGGACCTTTTTAAAGCAGTACTTC CASSQNRTSGTFLKQYF
TRBJ1-1 . TRBV5-4 TRBD1 TGTGCCAGCGCATTGACAGGGATGGCGAACACTGAAGCTTTCTTT CASALTGMANTEAFF
TRBJ1-2 once TRBV29-1 TRBD1 TGCAGCGCAGAACAGGGGGCAGAGGGCTACACCTTC CSAEQGAEGYTF
TRBJ2-5 few TRBV7-9 TRBD2 TGTGCCAGCAGCTTAGTTAGCGGGGGGGCCCAAGAGACCCAGTACTTC CASSLVSGGAQETQYF
TRBJ2-1 once TRBV5-4 TRBD2 TGTGCCAGCAGCTTGGCAGGGACTAGCGGGTACCACAATGAGCAGTTCTTC CASSLAGTSGYHNEQFF
TRBJ2-2 . TRBV6-1 TRBD1 TGTGCCAGCACAGGGGGCGGGGAGCTGTTTTTT CASTGGGELFF
TRBJ1-1 . TRBV29-1 . TGCAGCCCCAACCCACAGGGACCTGCCAACTCTGAAGCTTTCTTT CSPNPQGPANSEAFF
TRBJ2-3 . TRBV5-1 TRBD1 TGCGCCAGCAGCTGGGGACAGAGCACAGATACGCAGTATTTT CASSWGQSTDTQYF
TRBJ2-1 . TRBV7-7 TRBD2 TGTGCCAGCAGCCCCGTCCCTAGCGGAGGCTCCTACAATGAGCAGTTCTTC CASSPVPSGGSYNEQFF
TRBJ2-3 . TRBV19 TRBD2 TGTGCCAGCCGTCAACGGGGGGAGTTCCGCACAGATACGCAGTATTTT CASRQRGEFRTDTQYF
TRBJ2-1 . TRBV7-2 TRBD2 TGTGCCAGCACCTTAAGGGGGACTAGCGACTACAATGAGCAGTTCTTC CASTLRGTSDYNEQFF
TRBJ2-3 . TRBV4-1 TRBD2 TGCGCCAGCAGCCAACAAGTAGCGGGAGCGGTAGATACGCAGTATTTT CASSQQVAGAVDTQYF
TRBJ2-7 . TRBV12-1 . TGTGCCAGCAGCTTCACCCCCCTCGGGACAGGGACGTACGAGCAGTACTTC CASSFTPLGTGTYEQYF
TRBJ1-5 . TRBV5-8 . TGTGCCAGCAGCTTGGGGCGGCGGGGGCCGATTGGCCAGCCCCAGCATTTT CASSLGRRGPIGQPQHF
TRBJ2-7 . TRBV5-1 . TGCGCCAGCAGCCCACGACAGGAGCCCTACGAGCAGTACTTC CASSPRQEPYEQYF
TRBJ1-1 . TRBV6-5 . TGTGCCAGCACCCCGGGGATGGACGGAACTGAAGCTTTCTTT CASTPGMDGTEAFF
TRBJ2-1 . TRBV2 TRBD2 TGTGCCAGCAAACTAGCGGGAGGGCTTTACAATGAGCAGTTCTTC CASKLAGGLYNEQFF
TRBJ2-5 once TRBV9 TRBD2 TGTGCCAGCAGCGTAACAGCGGGAGGGCGGGAGACCCAGTACTTC CASSVTAGGRETQYF
TRBJ2-3 few TRBV9 . TGTGCCAGCAGCGTATTGGACCCGGGAGCTAGCACAGATACGCAGTATTTT CASSVLDPGASTDTQYF
TRBJ2-7 . TRBV5-4 . TGTGCCAGCAGCTCCGCTCGTGGCGGGGCCGACGGGAGCTCCTACGAGCAGTACTTC CASSSARGGADGSSYEQYF
TRBJ2-3 . TRBV6-4 TRBD2 TGTGCCAGCAGGCGGGAGATGAATACAGATACGCAGTATTTT CASRREMNTDTQYF
TRBJ2-7 . TRBV14 . TGTGCCAGCAGCCAAGATGGGGCTGTTCTGGACTTC CASSQDGAVLDF
TRBJ2-7 . TRBV7-2 . TGTGCCAGCAGCCCCGGTCTCCTCGAGCAGTACTTC CASSPGLLEQYF
TRBJ1-1 . TRBV7-2 . TGTGCCAGCAGCTCCCCCTCAGGGACTGAAGCTTTCTTT CASSSPSGTEAFF
TRBJ2-7 . TRBV19 TRBD2 TGTGCCAGTAGTATAGTCGTGACTAGCGGGAGGACGCCGAGCTCCTACGAGCAGTACTTC CASSIVVTSGRTPSSYEQYF
TRBJ2-1 . TRBV2 TRBD1 TGTGCCAGCAGCCAACAGGGGGGTGAGCAGTTCTTC CASSQQGGEQFF
TRBJ2-1 . TRBV7-7 TRBD2 TGTGCCAGCAGCCCCGAACTAGCGTTGGATGAGCAGTTCTTC CASSPELALDEQFF
TRBJ2-1 . TRBV30 TRBD2 TGTGCCTGGAGTGTAGCGGGAGGTAAAGTCAATGAGCAGTTCTTC CAWSVAGGKVNEQFF
TRBJ2-3 . TRBV19 TRBD1 TGTGCCAGTAGTGAGGGGGCTAGCACAGATACGCAGTATTTT CASSEGASTDTQYF
TRBJ1-2 . TRBV4-3 . TGCGCCAGCAGCCAAGATCCATTGGGGCAGGGGGGCTACACCTTC CASSQDPLGQGGYTF
TRBJ1-1 . TRBV6-5 . TGTGCCAGCAGTTCCCCCCCGGGGAGGGACACTGAAGCTTTCTTT CASSSPPGRDTEAFF
TRBJ2-1 . TRBV28 TRBD2 TGTGCCAGCAGCACCGCACCGGGACTAGCGGGAGGGTTCAATGAGCAGTTCTTC CASSTAPGLAGGFNEQFF
TRBJ2-7 once TRBV11-2 . TGTGCCAGCAGCTTAGTAGGCAGGGCCAACGGCGAGCAGTACTTC CASSLVGRANGEQYF
TRBJ1-5 . TRBV6-1 . TGTGCCAGCAGTGAGGCAGGGGAAGGTCAGCCCCAGCATTTT CASSEAGEGQPQHF
TRBJ2-4 few TRBV12-5 . TGTGCTAGTGGTTTGGTACGTAGGGGCCGTTGCCCCAAAAACATTCAGTACTTC CASGLVRRGRCPKNIQYF
TRBJ2-7 . TRBV6-1 . TGTGCCAGCAAGGGGCGTGGCAGGGTCTACGAGCAGTACTTC CASKGRGRVYEQYF
TRBJ1-3 . TRBV5-4 . TGTGCCAGCAGCTTGGCCGACAGCCACTCTGGAAACACCATATATTTT CASSLADSHSGNTIYF
TRBJ1-4 . TRBV4-2 . TGTGCCAGCAGCCGGCGGTTTAATGAAAAACTGTTTTTT CASSRRFNEKLFF
TRBJ2-3 . TRBV29-1 . TGCAGCGAATCAGCGAGATACACAGATACGCAGTATTTT CSESARYTDTQYF
TRBJ2-5 . TRBV15 TRBD2 TGTGCCACCAGCAGAGACCCCCTTGGCGGGAGGGACCGTAAAGAGACCCAGTACTTC CATSRDPLGGRDRKETQYF
TRBJ2-3 . TRBV4-2 TRBD2 TGTGCCAGCAGCCCCCGGAGCGGGAGGGGGAGCACAGATACGCAGTATTTT CASSPRSGRGSTDTQYF
TRBJ1-1 . TRBV2 . TGTGCCAGCAGGTGGGCCTCGGAAGCTTTCTTT CASRWASEAFF
TRBJ2-3 . TRBV6-8 . TGTGCCAGCAGCCCAGGGTGGCCTACAGATACGCAGTATTTT CASSPGWPTDTQYF
TRBJ1-4 . TRBV30 . TGTGCCTGGAGTCCCCCGGGGGAAGACGAAAAACTGTTTTTT CAWSPPGEDEKLFF
TRBJ2-1 . TRBV9 TRBD2 TGTGCCAGCACTAAGACTAGCGGGACCTCCTACAATGAGCAGTTCTTC CASTKTSGTSYNEQFF